This T cell receptor beta chain emerged from a study of early T cells in non-severe SARS-CoV-2 infection. Overall study: Chains were unpaired, as sequencing was done on bulk RNA from unsorted whole blood.

The table lists this clonotype with a few counts. This CDR3 has 13 amino acids. V lost 3 bases, J lost 5 bases, and 12 bases lay in between. Looked up from germline, CDR1 is SGHRS and CDR2 is YFSETQ. In the library, individual cDNA molecules carried attached unique molecular identifiers. MiXCR was run by TCRdb on the 5' RACE reads, yielding one entry per CDR3 protein. The sample contains tens of thousands of distinct CDR3 sequences, around 10% of which appear only once. The chain links TRBV5-1 to TRBJ2-7; D is unclear. The material was whole blood, obtained at baseline. This receptor was obtained from an adult who was a healthcare worker with PCR-confirmed SARS-CoV-2 infection or an uninfected control (not recorded which). This CDR3 reads CASSSLGRDEQYF. In DNA form, the CDR3 reads TGCGCCAGCAGCTCCCTCGGACGCGACGAGCAGTACTTC. The full variable domain, with the rest looked up from reference TRBV5-1 and TRBJ2-7, is KAGVTQTPRYLIKTRGQQVTLSCSPISGHRSVSWYQQTPGQGLQFLFEYFSETQRNKGNFPGRFSGRQFSNSRSEMNVSTLELGDSALYLCASSSLGRDEQYFGPGTRLTVT.